Here is one TCR beta chain with its context. This CDR3 region has 14 residues. CDR1 and CDR2 from the germline V gene are SGHAT and FQNNGV. V dropped 2 bases and J dropped 5 bases, with 10 bases sitting between them. This sample was taken from a study of blood T cell repertoires in COVID-19. Study at large: COVID-19 samples, acute and convalescent, were from the United States, Italy and Spain. From T cells, B-cell-depleted T cells, or PBMCs came the material, which was cDNA or gDNA.

Per the original methods: Amplified reference gene primers provided the basis for estimating nucleated cell counts. This table comes from immunoSEQ multiplex PCR, and its TCRdb copy is limited to in-frame clones, with some not included. From that table come the V and J calls and clone size; the DNA was used to work out D and trimming. The table shows 390,000 or so clones, with 90% occurring only once. The sample was peripheral blood. The chain has TRBV11-2 and TRBJ2-1; D is uncertain. This receptor was obtained from a man younger than 35 with active or convalescent COVID-19. Here the CDR3 DNA reads TGTGCCAGCAGCTTAATGGGCAGGCACAATGAGCAGTTCTTC. Protein product: CASSLMGRHNEQFF.